This T cell receptor (beta chain) was sequenced for a study of identical twins. This clonotype came up a few times. Its specificity is not known. TCRdb re-derived calls from the 5' RACE reads in MiXCR, one entry per CDR3 protein. The data contain 700,000 to 950,000 distinct CDR3 sequences, approximately 13% of them singletons. The CDR3 loop spans 11 amino acids. With 3 bases removed from V and 11 bases from J, the gap between germline ends came to 14 bases. CDR1 and CDR2 from the germline V gene are DFQATT and SNEGSKA (reference sequence). The study, taken as a whole, reports: Cross-sectional statistics underpinned the conclusions; the same donors were not followed.

In addition, the sample was reused for a study of yellow fever vaccine responses in identical twins.

The sequence derives from a woman aged 18-30 years in good health. The sequenced material came from PBMCs. The gene calls are TRBV20-1 and TRBJ2-7, with D uncertain. DNA for the CDR3: TGCAGTGCTAGGCCCGAGGTGAATGAGTACTTC. Translating gives CSARPEVNEYF.